This passage covers 5 T cell receptor beta chains from one sample sequenced in a study of blood T cells in healthy people across ages. PCR was performed a second time for about 6 to 11 cycles using a sample-barcoded 5' primer and a J-beta primer mix. TCRdb processed the 5' RACE reads anew with MiXCR; each CDR3 protein has one entry. The sample contains about 780,000 distinct CDR3 sequences, 35% to 50% of which appear only once. Sequencing was performed on blood. All receptors come from a man older than 75 in good health.

The rearrangement joins TRBV29-1 to TRBJ1-1; D perhaps matches TRBD1 (6 bases). The germline V and J ends were trimmed by 7 bases and 4 bases, with 16 bases remaining between them. Germline-derived CDR1 and CDR2 are SQVTM and ANQGSEA. This CDR3 contains 13 residues. CDR3 DNA sequence: TGCAGCGCCCTTCGGGGGCGGGGCACTGAAGCTTTCTTT. This gives the protein CSALRGRGTEAFF.

The V and J genes are TRBV19 and TRBJ2-1; TRBD2 matches at 9 bases. The DNA end lines up better with TRBJ2-7; the J call may be wrong. CDR1 and CDR2 (germline): LNHDA, SQIVND (reference sequence). The CDR3 covers 13 residues. CDR3 DNA: TGTGCCAGTACTAAGCGGGAGGACAATGAGCAGTACTTC. This translates into CASTKREDNEQYF.

The chain carries TRBV20-1 and TRBJ2-7; the D call may be TRBD1 or TRBD2 (6 bases each). The CDR3 contains 15 residues. Germline loops: CDR1 DFQATT, CDR2 SNEGSKA (reference sequence). V lost 5 bases to trimming and J lost 7 bases, with 24 bases between them. CDR3 sequence (DNA): TGCAGTGCTTGGGGTGGGTGGGGGGCTGACAATGAGCAGTACTTC. It yields the protein CSAWGGWGADNEQYF.

The chain is built from TRBV12-3 or TRBV12-4 and TRBJ1-1, with D uncertain. This CDR3 comprises 13 residues. V was trimmed by 2 bases and J by 6 bases, leaving 10 bases between them. The CDR3 loop reads CASSLKEGSEAFF. The CDR3 DNA reads TGTGCCAGCAGTTTAAAGGAGGGATCTGAAGCTTTCTTT.

This clonotype turned up a few times. This chain uses TRBV5-1 with TRBJ2-1; D possibly corresponds to TRBD2 (6 bases). This CDR3 spans 18 amino acids. Trimming took 2 bases from V and 7 from J, leaving 25 bases between them. Germline CDR1 reads SGHRS; CDR2 reads YFSETQ. CDR3 DNA: TGCGCCAGCAGCTTACTAGTTGGCCGTGCCGGACGGGAGAATGAGCAGTTCTTC. Translated, it gives CASSLLVGRAGRENEQFF.